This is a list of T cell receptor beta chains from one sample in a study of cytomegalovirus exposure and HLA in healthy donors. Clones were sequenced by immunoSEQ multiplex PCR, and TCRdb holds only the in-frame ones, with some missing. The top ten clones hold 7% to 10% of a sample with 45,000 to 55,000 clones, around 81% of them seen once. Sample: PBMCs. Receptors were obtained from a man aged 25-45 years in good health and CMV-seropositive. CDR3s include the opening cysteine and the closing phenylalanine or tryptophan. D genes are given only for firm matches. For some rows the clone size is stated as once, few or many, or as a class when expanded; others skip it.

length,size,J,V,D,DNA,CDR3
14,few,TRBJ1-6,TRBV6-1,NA,TGTGCCAGCAGTGAAGCTGGGGGCCGATCACCCCTCCACTTT,CASSEAGGRSPLHF
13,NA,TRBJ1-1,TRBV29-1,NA,TGCAGCGTACCCCGACCTGGGGGCTCTGAAGCTTTCTTT,CSVPRPGGSEAFF
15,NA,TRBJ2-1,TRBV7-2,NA,TGTGCCAGCAGCTTACGCGGGGGCGTTAACAATGAGCAGTTCTTC,CASSLRGGVNNEQFF
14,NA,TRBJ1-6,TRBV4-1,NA,TGCGCCAGCAGCCAAGGACAGATTAATTCACCCCTCCCCTTT,CASSQGQINSPLPF
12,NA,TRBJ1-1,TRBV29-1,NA,TGCAGCACTCGACAGACGAACACTGAAGCTTTCTTT,CSTRQTNTEAFF
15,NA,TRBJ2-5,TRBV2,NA,TGTGCCAGCTTAATGGGGGCAGGGGAAACGGAGACCCAGTACTTC,CASLMGAGETETQYF
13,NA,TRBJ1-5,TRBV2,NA,TGTGCCAGCAGTGAGACAGGCGATCAGCCCCAGCATTTT,CASSETGDQPQHF
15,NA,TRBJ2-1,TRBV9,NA,TGTGCCAGCAGCGTAGGCAGGGGTTTCTACAATGAGCAGTTCTTC,CASSVGRGFYNEQFF
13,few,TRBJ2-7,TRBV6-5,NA,TGTGCCAGCAGTTACTCAGGAGGGAACGAGCAGTACTTC,CASSYSGGNEQYF
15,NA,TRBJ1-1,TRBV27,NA,TGTGCCAGCAGTTTATCGGGGGCAGGGGACACTGAAGCTTTCTTT,CASSLSGAGDTEAFF